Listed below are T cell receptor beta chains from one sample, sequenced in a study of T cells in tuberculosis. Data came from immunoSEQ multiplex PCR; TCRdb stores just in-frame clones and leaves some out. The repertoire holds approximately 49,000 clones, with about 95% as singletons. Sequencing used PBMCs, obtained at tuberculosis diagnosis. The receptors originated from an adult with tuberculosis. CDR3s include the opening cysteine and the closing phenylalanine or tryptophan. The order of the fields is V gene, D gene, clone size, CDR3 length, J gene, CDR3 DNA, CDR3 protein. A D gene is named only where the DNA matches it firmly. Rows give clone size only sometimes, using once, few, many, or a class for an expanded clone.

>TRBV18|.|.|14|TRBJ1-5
TGTGCCAGCTCACCAGTGAGGGATAATCAGCCCCAGCATTTT
CASSPVRDNQPQHF
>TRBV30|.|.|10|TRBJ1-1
TGTGCCTGGACAGACACTGAAGCTTTCTTT
CAWTDTEAFF
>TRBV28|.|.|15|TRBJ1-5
TGTGCCAGCAGGGAAACCGGGAGAAGCAATCAGCCCCAGCATTTT
CASRETGRSNQPQHF
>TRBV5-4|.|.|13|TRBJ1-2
TGTGCCAGCAGCTTGGCAGGGGCGCGTGGCTACACCTTC
CASSLAGARGYTF
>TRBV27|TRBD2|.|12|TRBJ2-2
TGTGCCAGCAGTTTCCCCGGGGGGTTACTGTTTTTT
CASSFPGGLLFF
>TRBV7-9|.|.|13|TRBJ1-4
TGTGCCAGCAGCCGACAGCTAACGGAAAAACTGTTTTTT
CASSRQLTEKLFF
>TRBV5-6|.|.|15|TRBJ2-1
TGTGCCAGCAGCTTGGTAGTAGCGCCCTACAATGAGCAGTTCTTC
CASSLVVAPYNEQFF
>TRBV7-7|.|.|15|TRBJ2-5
TGTGCTAGCAGCTTGGGCACAGGGACCCAAGAGACCCAGTACTTC
CASSLGTGTQETQYF
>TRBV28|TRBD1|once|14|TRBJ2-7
TGTGCCAGCAGGGCTCCGGGACAGTACTACGAGCAGTACTTC
CASRAPGQYYEQYF
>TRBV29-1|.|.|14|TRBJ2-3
TGCAGCGTTGAAGAGAACAGGAGCACAGATACGCAGTATTTT
CSVEENRSTDTQYF
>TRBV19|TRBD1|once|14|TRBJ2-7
TGTGCCAGTAGCGGACAGGACGCGTTAAACGAGCAGTACTTC
CASSGQDALNEQYF
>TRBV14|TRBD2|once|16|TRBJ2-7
TGTGCCAGCAGCCCGATCCCGGGAGGGGGTTCCTACGAGCAGTACTTC
CASSPIPGGGSYEQYF
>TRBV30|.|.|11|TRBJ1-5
TGTGCCTGGAGAGATAACGGGCCCCAGCATTTT
CAWRDNGPQHF
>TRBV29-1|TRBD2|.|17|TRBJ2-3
TGCAGCGCTGTCCTTCTTTTATCCACTAGCGGCACAGATACGCAGTATTTT
CSAVLLLSTSGTDTQYF
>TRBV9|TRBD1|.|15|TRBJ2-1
TGTGCCAGCAGCAGACAGGGGCCTTCCTACAATGAGCAGTTCTTC
CASSRQGPSYNEQFF
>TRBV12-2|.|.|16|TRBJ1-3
TGTGCAAGTCGCTTAGCGCCGTCAGTTGCTGGAAACACCATATATTTT
CASRLAPSVAGNTIYF
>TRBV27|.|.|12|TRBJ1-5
TGTGCCAGCCGCGAGCGCAATCAGCCCCAGCATTTT
CASRERNQPQHF
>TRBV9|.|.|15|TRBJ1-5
TGTGCCAGCAGCGTCCATCCTGGAGGGGATCAGCCCCAGCATTTT
CASSVHPGGDQPQHF
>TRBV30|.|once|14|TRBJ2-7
TGTGCCTGGAAGCCTTCGACTCGAACCGACGAGCAGTACTTC
CAWKPSTRTDEQYF
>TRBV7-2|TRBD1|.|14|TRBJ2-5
TGTGCCAGCAGCCTCGAGACAGGGGCAGAGACCCAGTACTTC
CASSLETGAETQYF
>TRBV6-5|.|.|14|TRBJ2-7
TGTGCCAGCAGTCCCGTGAGGAGCTCCTACGAGCAGTACTTC
CASSPVRSSYEQYF
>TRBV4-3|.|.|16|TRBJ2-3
TGCGCCAGCAGCCAAGATGCCCGGGGTACGGGGGATACGCAGTATTTT
CASSQDARGTGDTQYF
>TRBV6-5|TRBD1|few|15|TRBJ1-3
TGTGCCAGCAGTCCCTCCGGGACAGGGGGAAACACCATATATTTT
CASSPSGTGGNTIYF
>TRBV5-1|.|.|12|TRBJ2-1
TGCGCCAGCAGCTTGATCGTCAATGAGCAGTTCTTC
CASSLIVNEQFF
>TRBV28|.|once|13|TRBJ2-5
TGTGCCAGTATGAAGCACAGCCAAGAGACCCAGTACTTC
CASMKHSQETQYF
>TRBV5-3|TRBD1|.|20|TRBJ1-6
TGTGCCAGAAGCTTGGCCACGGGACAGGGGGCAGACGGCTATAATTCACCCCTCCACTTT
CARSLATGQGADGYNSPLHF
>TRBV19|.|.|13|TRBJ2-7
TGTGCCAGTAGTGTAAGGAGTAGCGACGAGCAGTACTTC
CASSVRSSDEQYF
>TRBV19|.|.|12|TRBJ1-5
TGTGCCAGTAGCGTAGTCGGTCAGCCCCAGCATTTT
CASSVVGQPQHF
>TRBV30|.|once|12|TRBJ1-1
TGTGCCTGGAGGACAGGGAACACTGAAGCTTTCTTT
CAWRTGNTEAFF
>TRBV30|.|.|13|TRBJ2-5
TGTGCCTGGAGTGTGGGGCGAAGGGAGACCCAGTACTTC
CAWSVGRRETQYF
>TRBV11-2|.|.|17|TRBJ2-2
TGTGCCAGCAGCGGCAGGGCCCAACATGTTAACACCGGGGAGCTGTTTTTT
CASSGRAQHVNTGELFF
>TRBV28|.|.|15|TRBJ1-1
TGTGCCAGCAGTCCCCGAGGAGGGAAGAACACTGAAGCTTTCTTT
CASSPRGGKNTEAFF
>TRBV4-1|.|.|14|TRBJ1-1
TGCGCCAGCAGCCAAGTCATAGTGAACACTGAAGCTTTCTTT
CASSQVIVNTEAFF
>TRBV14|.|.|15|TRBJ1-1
TGTGCCAGCAGCCAAAACAGCCAGATGAACACTGAAGCTTTCTTT
CASSQNSQMNTEAFF
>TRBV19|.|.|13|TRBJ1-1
TGTGCCAGTAGTTATACAGAGAACACTGAAGCTTTCTTT
CASSYTENTEAFF
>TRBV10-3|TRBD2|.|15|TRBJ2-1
TGTGCCATCAGTGGGCCTAGCGGGACACACAATGAGCAGTTCTTC
CAISGPSGTHNEQFF
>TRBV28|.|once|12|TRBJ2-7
TGTGCCAGCAGTTCGGTCTCCTACGAGCAGTACTTC
CASSSVSYEQYF
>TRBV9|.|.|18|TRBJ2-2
TGTGCCAGCAGCGTAGTTGGTAGCGTTGGGCTAGCCGCCGGGGAGCTGTTTTTT
CASSVVGSVGLAAGELFF